This passage covers 21 T cell receptor beta chains from one sample sequenced in a study of OX40 agonist ivuxolimab in advanced cancers. Method: immunoSEQ multiplex PCR; TCRdb's copy keeps in-frame clones and lacks some. The sample records 55,000 to 80,000 clones, more than 85% being singletons. Sequences were derived from CD4+ or CD8+ T cells sorted from blood, sampled in a trial of the OX40 agonist ivuxolimab. These receptors were collected from an adult with an advanced solid tumor such as melanoma, head and neck, liver or kidney cancer.

The CDR3 region is CASSLGYGYTF. The CDR3, as DNA: TGTGCCAGCAGTTTGGGCTATGGCTACACCTTC. This chain uses TRBV27 with TRBJ1-2; D remains unclear. This CDR3 spans 11 amino acids. Trimming left V 3 bases short and J 4 bases short, with 3 bases between. Germline V gene data show CDR1 as MNHEY and CDR2 as SMNVEV (reference sequence).

V and J are TRBV6-1 and TRBJ2-1; 10 bases fit TRBD1. CDR3 length equals 15 residues. V trimming: 3 bases; J trimming: 8 bases; junction bases outside the gene matches: 7. Germline CDR1 reads MNHNS; CDR2 reads SASEGT. The CDR3 sequence: CASSEWTGGKDEQFF. In DNA, the CDR3 is TGTGCCAGCAGTGAGTGGACAGGGGGTAAGGATGAGCAGTTCTTC.

The J gene is TRBJ2-2, the V gene TRBV7-9; TRBD2 is a possible D gene (6 bases). V lost 3 bases and J 2 bases, leaving 7 bases between the germline ends. The CDR3 runs to 14 residues. Germline-derived CDR1 and CDR2 are SEHNR and FQNEAQ (reference sequence). The CDR3 region has the DNA TGTGCCAGCAGCTTGCGGGACAACACCGGGGAGCTGTTTTTT. The encoded protein is CASSLRDNTGELFF.

The V call is TRBV19, the J call TRBJ1-5, with TRBD1 matching 7 bases. The CDR3 contains 14 residues. Losses at the gene ends were 8 bases for V and 4 bases for J; bases not matched to a gene: 8. The V gene's germline CDR1 is LNHDA and CDR2 SQIVND (reference sequence). Here the CDR3 DNA reads TGTGCCAGTGGAGGACAGGCGATTAATCAGCCCCAGCATTTT. This codes for CASGGQAINQPQHF.

This chain links TRBV6-4 with TRBJ2-4; tentatively, D is TRBD2 (6 bases). Trimming cost V 11 bases and J 4 bases, with 24 bases left between them. The CDR3 has 16 residues. Germline values: CDR1 MRHNA, CDR2 SNTAGT. DNA for the CDR3: TGTGCCGGGGGGATAGAAGGCCGAGAGAGAAAAAACATTCAGTACTTC. It yields the protein CAGGIEGRERKNIQYF.

The chain is built from TRBV30 and TRBJ1-1; D is undetermined. V lost 1 base to trimming and J lost 1 base, with 7 bases between them. Germline CDR1 reads GTSNPN; CDR2 reads SVGIG (reference sequence). The CDR3 runs to 13 residues. The CDR3 protein is CAWSDGRNTEAFF. CDR3 DNA: TGTGCCTGGAGTGACGGCAGGAACACTGAAGCTTTCTTT. Combining the CDR3 with reference TRBV30 and TRBJ1-1 gives the whole variable domain SQTIHQWPATLVQPVGSPLSLECTVEGTSNPNLYWYRQAAGRGLQLLFYSVGIGQISSEVPQNLSASRPQDRQFILSSKKLLLSDSGFYLCAWSDGRNTEAFFGQGTRLTVV.

The V gene is TRBV19, the J gene TRBJ2-5; D is tentatively TRBD1 or TRBD2 (5 bases each). Germline V lookup: CDR1 LNHDA, CDR2 SQIVND (reference sequence). Trimming shortened V by 3 bases and J by 7 bases, and 15 bases separated the two germline ends. This CDR3 is 14 amino acids long. The CDR3 DNA follows: TGTGCCAGTAGTATTGGGGGTCCTGGGGGGACCCAGTACTTC. This sequence encodes CASSIGGPGGTQYF.

The rearrangement links TRBV5-4 to TRBJ2-5, with D perhaps matching TRBD1 (6 bases). This CDR3 region has 16 residues. Trimming took off 0 bases at V and 2 bases at J, with 14 bases between the two ends. Germline lookup yields CDR1 SGHNT and CDR2 YYREEE (reference sequence). The CDR3 DNA reads TGTGCCAGCAGCTTGGCCACCGGGACAAAACAAGAGACCCAGTACTTC. Amino acids: CASSLATGTKQETQYF.

The chain employs TRBV25-1 and TRBJ2-1; 10 bases are a match to TRBD2. CDR1 and CDR2 (germline): MGHDK, SYGVNS. Losses at the gene ends were 6 bases for V and 5 bases for J; bases not matched to a gene: 1. The length of the CDR3 is 13 residues. In DNA, the CDR3 is TGTGCCAGCAGAACTAGCGGGAACAATGAGCAGTTCTTC. It is translated as CASRTSGNNEQFF.

The chain recombines TRBV6-6 with TRBJ2-7, with D tentatively TRBD1 (6 bases). Per germline, CDR1 MNHNY and CDR2 SVGAGI (reference sequence). Trimming cost V 8 bases and J 0 bases, with 14 bases left between them. This CDR3 region has 14 residues. The CDR3 spells CASARDTSSYEQYF. CDR3 coding DNA: TGTGCCAGCGCCCGGGACACGAGCTCCTACGAGCAGTACTTC.

This chain uses TRBV7-7 with TRBJ2-5, with 7 bases lining up with TRBD2. The germline V gene has CDR1 SSHAT and CDR2 FNYEAQ (reference sequence). The CDR3 consists of 14 residues. DNA for the CDR3: TGTGCTAGCGGGCCTGGGGGAGGGAGAGAGACCCAGTACTTC. Protein sequence: CASGPGGGRETQYF.

The chain combines TRBV11-2 with TRBJ2-3; TRBD2 matches 7 bases. The CDR3 spans 15 residues. CDR1 SGHAT and CDR2 FQNNGV come from the germline V gene. V shed 1 base and J 6 bases; nucleotides not matched to a gene: 7. CDR3 bases: TGTGCCAGCAGCTTAGGAGTGGGGGGGTCGGATACGCAGTATTTT. Its translation is CASSLGVGGSDTQYF.

This chain joins TRBV18 and TRBJ2-1; TRBD2 might be the D (6 bases). CDR3 length equals 13 residues. The V gene lost 6 bases and the J gene lost 11 bases, with 17 bases spanning the gap. CDR1 is KGHSH, CDR2 LQKENI, per germline. The CDR3 nucleotides are TGTGCCAGCTCCCGATCCGGGGGTGAAAAGCAGTTCTTC. It translates to CASSRSGGEKQFF.

V gene TRBV19 combines with J gene TRBJ2-5; TRBD1 aligns across 7 bases. This CDR3 comprises 13 residues. Per germline, CDR1 LNHDA and CDR2 SQIVND (reference sequence). V gave up 10 bases and J gave up 2 bases; unmatched junction bases: 7. The CDR3 DNA reads TGTGCCATCTCTACAGGGGTTCAAGAGACCCAGTACTTC. The encoded protein is CAISTGVQETQYF. Combining the CDR3 with reference TRBV19 and TRBJ2-5 gives the whole variable domain DGGITQSPKYLFRKEGQNVTLSCEQNLNHDAMYWYRQDPGQGLRLIYYSQIVNDFQKGDIAEGYSVSREKKESFPLTVTSAQKNPTAFYLCAISTGVQETQYFGPGTRLLVL.

The rearrangement uses TRBV6-5 and TRBJ1-1; TRBD1 is a possible D gene (6 bases). Germline V CDR1 and CDR2: MNHEY, SVGAGI. V gave up 6 bases and J gave up 4 bases, with 12 bases separating them. The length of the CDR3 is 13 residues. The CDR3 protein is CASRQQGITEAFF. The CDR3 DNA reads TGTGCCAGCAGGCAGCAGGGGATCACTGAAGCTTTCTTT.

J is TRBJ1-3 and V is TRBV18, with 7 bases matching TRBD1. J gave up 3 bases and V 8 bases, and 4 bases lay outside the gene matches. The CDR3 extends over 13 amino acids. CDR1 is KGHSH and CDR2 is LQKENI in the germline V gene. CDR3 region: CASATGNGNTIYF. Written as DNA, the CDR3 is TGTGCCAGCGCGACAGGGAATGGAAACACCATATATTTT.

This clone was seen just once. The CDR3 DNA sequence: TGTGCCAGCAGCTTGCCTTACAGGGGCCAAGAGACCCAGTACTTC. This translates into CASSLPYRGQETQYF. The chain recombines TRBV7-6 with TRBJ2-5; 7 positions match TRBD1. Germline trimming cut 3 bases from V and 1 base from J; bases unmatched to any gene: 5. The CDR3 covers 15 residues. Germline CDR1 SGHVS, CDR2 FNYEAQ.

The chain uses TRBV7-8 and TRBJ1-3; 8 bases are a match to TRBD1. This CDR3 has 16 amino acids. Germline-derived CDR1 and CDR2 are SGHVS and FQNEAQ. V lost 0 bases and J lost 3; bases outside the gene matches: 4. The CDR3 DNA is TGTGCCAGCAGCTTAGCGCAGGGGGCGCGTGGAAACACCATATATTTT. This gives the protein CASSLAQGARGNTIYF.

The chain is built from TRBV19 and TRBJ2-7; 12 nucleotides line up with TRBD2. The germline CDR1 and CDR2 sequences are LNHDA and SQIVND (reference sequence). The CDR3 has 15 residues. V lost 4 bases, J lost 5 bases, and 6 bases stayed unmatched. The CDR3 DNA reads as TGTGCCAGTAGTACCCTAGCGGGGGGGCAGGACGAGCAGTACTTC. Protein sequence: CASSTLAGGQDEQYF. The variable domain in full, with the rest retrieved from reference TRBV19 and TRBJ2-7, is DGGITQSPKYLFRKEGQNVTLSCEQNLNHDAMYWYRQDPGQGLRLIYYSQIVNDFQKGDIAEGYSVSREKKESFPLTVTSAQKNPTAFYLCASSTLAGGQDEQYFGPGTRLTVT.

V and J are TRBV6-1 and TRBJ1-5, with 9 bases matching TRBD1. The junction had 4 bases not matched to a gene; V was cut back by 6 bases and J by 1 base. CDR1 and CDR2 from the germline V gene are MNHNS and SASEGT. This CDR3 contains 15 residues. CDR3: CASRGTGPSNQPQHF. Written as DNA, the CDR3 is TGTGCCAGCAGGGGGACAGGGCCCAGCAATCAGCCCCAGCATTTT.

The gene calls are TRBV18 and TRBJ1-1; 7 positions match TRBD1. Germline CDR1 KGHSH, CDR2 LQKENI. This CDR3 is 14 amino acids long. The J segment lost 1 base and the V segment lost 5 bases, leaving 4 bases of the junction unmatched. The CDR3 sequence: CASSTDRSNTEAFF. In DNA, the CDR3 is TGTGCCAGCTCAACGGACAGGTCGAACACTGAAGCTTTCTTT.